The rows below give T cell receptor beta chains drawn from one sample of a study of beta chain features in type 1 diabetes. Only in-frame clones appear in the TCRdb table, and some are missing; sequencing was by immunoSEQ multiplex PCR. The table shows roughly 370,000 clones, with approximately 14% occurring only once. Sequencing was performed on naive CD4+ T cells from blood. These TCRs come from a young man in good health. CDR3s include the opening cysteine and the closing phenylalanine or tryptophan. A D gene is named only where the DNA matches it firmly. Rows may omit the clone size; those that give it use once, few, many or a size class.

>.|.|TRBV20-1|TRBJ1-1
TGCAGTGCTGGGACCGCGGGTGAAGCTTTCTTT
CSAGTAGEAFF
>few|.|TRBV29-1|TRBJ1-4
TGCAGCGTTGAAGTCCTTAATGAAAAACTGTTTTTT
CSVEVLNEKLFF
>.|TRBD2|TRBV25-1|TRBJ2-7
TGTGCCAGCAGTGATCTAGCGGGGGTCGAGCAGTACTTC
CASSDLAGVEQYF
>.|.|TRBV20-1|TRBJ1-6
TGCAGTGCTAGATCGGGGTTGCCCCTCCACTTT
CSARSGLPLHF
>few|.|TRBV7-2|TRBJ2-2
TGTGCCAGCAGCTTAGTCAGGCAGACCACCGGGGAGCTGTTTTTT
CASSLVRQTTGELFF
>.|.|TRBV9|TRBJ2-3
TGTGCCAGCAGCGTAGAAGGGACTTCCCATAGGGATACGCAGTATTTT
CASSVEGTSHRDTQYF
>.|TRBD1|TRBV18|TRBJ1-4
TGTGCCAGCTCACGGGACAGGGACGAAAAACTGTTTTTT
CASSRDRDEKLFF
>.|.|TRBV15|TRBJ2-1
TGTGCCACCAGCAGAGCCAGTTTTAACAATGAGCAGTTCTTC
CATSRASFNNEQFF
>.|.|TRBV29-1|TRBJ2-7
TGCAGCGTAGACTCGGGACGGAGCTCCTACGAGCAGTACTTC
CSVDSGRSSYEQYF
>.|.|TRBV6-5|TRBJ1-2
TGTGCCAGCAACCGGGGTAGCCAAGGGAACTATGGCTACACCTTC
CASNRGSQGNYGYTF
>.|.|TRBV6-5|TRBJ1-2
TGTGCAGCAGTGGGGCAAGGGCCTGGGGGCTACACCTTC
CAAVGQGPGGYTF
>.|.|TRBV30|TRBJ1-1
TGTGCCTGGAGTGGGACTGAAGCTTTCTTT
CAWSGTEAFF
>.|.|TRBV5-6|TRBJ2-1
TGTGCCAGCAGCTTACAGGGAAGAAATGAGCAGTTCTTC
CASSLQGRNEQFF
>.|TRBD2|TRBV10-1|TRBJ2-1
TGCGCCAGCAGTGCGCTAGCGGGGGAGAGCTCCTACAATGAGCAGTTCTTC
CASSALAGESSYNEQFF
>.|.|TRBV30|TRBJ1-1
TGTGCCGGGAGTCGACAGAACACTGAAGCTTTCTTT
CAGSRQNTEAFF
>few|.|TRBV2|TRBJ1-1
TGTGCCAGCACTAGAGGGGCTGAAGCTTTCTTT
CASTRGAEAFF
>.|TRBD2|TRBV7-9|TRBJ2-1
TGTGCCAGCAGCTTATGGGCTAGCGGGAGCACGAATGAGCAGTTCTTC
CASSLWASGSTNEQFF
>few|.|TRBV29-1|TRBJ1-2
TGCAGCGCCGACAAAGGGCCTTATGGCTACACCTTC
CSADKGPYGYTF
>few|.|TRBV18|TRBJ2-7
TGTGCCAGCTCACCCGATACTACGACAGGATGGCAGTACTTC
CASSPDTTTGWQYF
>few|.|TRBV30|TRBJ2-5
TGTGCCTGGAGCCTCGGGACTCGGTGGGGGGAAGAGACCCAGTACTTC
CAWSLGTRWGEETQYF
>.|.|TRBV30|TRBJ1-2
TGTGCCTGGAGTGAGGTTACGGGGGTAAACTATGGCTACACCTTC
CAWSEVTGVNYGYTF
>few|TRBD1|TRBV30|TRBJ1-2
TGTGCCTGGAATGAAAGGACAGGGAGAGGCTACACCTTC
CAWNERTGRGYTF
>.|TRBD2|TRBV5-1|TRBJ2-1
TGCGCCAGCAGCCTTAGCGGGAACGCCCTTTCGGAGCAGTTCTTC
CASSLSGNALSEQFF
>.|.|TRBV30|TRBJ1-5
TGTGCCTGGAGTATAAAATACGCGGGGGAGCCCCAGCATTTT
CAWSIKYAGEPQHF
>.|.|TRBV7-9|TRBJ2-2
TGTGCCAGCAGCGGAAGTACTATGGGGGAGCTGTTTTTT
CASSGSTMGELFF
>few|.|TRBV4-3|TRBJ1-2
TGCGCCAGCAGCCAAGCGGGCGTTGGCTACACCTTC
CASSQAGVGYTF
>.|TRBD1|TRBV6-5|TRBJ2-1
TGTGCCAGCAGCAAAACCTGGAGACAGGGCAATGAGCAGTTCTTC
CASSKTWRQGNEQFF
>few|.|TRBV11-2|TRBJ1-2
TGTGCCAGCAGCTACGACAGAGGATCAGGCTACACCTTC
CASSYDRGSGYTF
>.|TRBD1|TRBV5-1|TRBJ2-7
TGCGCCAGCAGCGGGACGACAGGGGCCTACGAGCAGTACTTC
CASSGTTGAYEQYF
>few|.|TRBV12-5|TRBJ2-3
TGTGCTAGTGGTTTGTACAGCACAGATACGCAGTATTTT
CASGLYSTDTQYF
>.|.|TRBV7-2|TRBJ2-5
TGTGCCAGCAGCCCGGGACTGGGTTTGGGGACCCAGTACTTC
CASSPGLGLGTQYF
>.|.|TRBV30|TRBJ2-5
TGTGCCTGGACCTTAAGGGAGACCCAGTACTTC
CAWTLRETQYF
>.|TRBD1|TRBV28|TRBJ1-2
TGTGCCAGCAGTCCCGGGACAGGAGGCTACACCTTC
CASSPGTGGYTF
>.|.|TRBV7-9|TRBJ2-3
TGTGCCAGCTTCAGTACTGGCACAGATACGCAGTATTTT
CASFSTGTDTQYF
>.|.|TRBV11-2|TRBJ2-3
TGTGCCAGCAGCCGCCGCAGGCCAACAGATACGCAGTATTTT
CASSRRRPTDTQYF
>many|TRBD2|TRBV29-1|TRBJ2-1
TGCAGCGTTGACGGGGGGAGAAGAATCAATGAGCAGTTCTTC
CSVDGGRRINEQFF
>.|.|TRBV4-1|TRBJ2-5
TGCGCCAGCAGCCAAGTGTTGAGGGAGACCCAGTACTTC
CASSQVLRETQYF
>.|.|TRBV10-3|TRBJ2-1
TGTGCCATCAGTGCACAGGGTACTTCCTACAATGAGCAGTTCTTC
CAISAQGTSYNEQFF
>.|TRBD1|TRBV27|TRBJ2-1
TGTGCCAGCAGTTTATTCTCGGACAGGGGCGTCAATGAGCAGTTCTTC
CASSLFSDRGVNEQFF
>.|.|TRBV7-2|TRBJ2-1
TGTGCCAGCAGCCCTATTAGCTACTATGAGCAGTTCTTC
CASSPISYYEQFF
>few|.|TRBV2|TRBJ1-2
TGTGCCAGCTTGAAAGACCCAACTAACTATGGCTACACCTTC
CASLKDPTNYGYTF
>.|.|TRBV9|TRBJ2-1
TGTGCCAGCAGCGTAGCGGAGGGGGGGAGCCGCTCCTACAATGAGCAGTTCTTC
CASSVAEGGSRSYNEQFF
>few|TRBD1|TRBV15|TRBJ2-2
TGTGCCACCAGCAGCGGGGACAGGGAGAAGAACACCGGGGAGCTGTTTTTT
CATSSGDREKNTGELFF
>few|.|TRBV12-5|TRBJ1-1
TGTGCTAGTGGGCTGGCAGGGGCGAACACTGAAGCTTTCTTT
CASGLAGANTEAFF
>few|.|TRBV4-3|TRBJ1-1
TGCGCCAGCAGCTGGGCCCGCGGCGGCACTGAAGCTTTCTTT
CASSWARGGTEAFF
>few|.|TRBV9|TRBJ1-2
TGTGCCAGCAGCGCCGGGACACTAGCTAACTATGGCTACACCTTC
CASSAGTLANYGYTF
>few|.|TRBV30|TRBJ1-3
TGTGCCTGGAGTGTAGTAGTGGGCACCATATATTTT
CAWSVVVGTIYF
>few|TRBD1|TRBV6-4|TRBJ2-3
TGTGCCAGCAGCGACAGGGGGATAACAGATACGCAGTATTTT
CASSDRGITDTQYF
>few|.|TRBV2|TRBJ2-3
TGTGCCAGCAGTACTACGGATACGCAGTATTTT
CASSTTDTQYF
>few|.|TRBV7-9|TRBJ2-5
TGTGCCAGCAGCCGTAAAGAGACCCAGTACTTC
CASSRKETQYF
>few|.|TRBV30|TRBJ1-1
TGTGCCTGGAGTGTCGGGGAGGGGACTGAAGCTTTCTTT
CAWSVGEGTEAFF
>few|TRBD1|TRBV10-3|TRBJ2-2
TGTGCCACCTGGCCGGGACAGAGAACCTTATCGAACACCGGGGAGCTGTTTTTT
CATWPGQRTLSNTGELFF
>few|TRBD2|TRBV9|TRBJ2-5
TGTGCCAGCAGCGTAGATCCTAGCGGGGGGGCCAAAGAGACCCAGTACTTC
CASSVDPSGGAKETQYF